Each of the 10 T cell receptor beta chains below was sequenced from the same sample in a study of blood T cell repertoires in COVID-19. The repertoire was sequenced with immunoSEQ multiplex PCR; TCRdb's copy has only in-frame clones and lacks some. The table shows some 360,000 clones, with more than 70% occurring only once. Material: PBMCs or T cells enriched from blood (not recorded which). These TCRs come from a woman younger than 45 who had been exposed to COVID-19.

The V gene is TRBV28, the J gene TRBJ2-1; maybe TRBD2 (5 bases). Looked up from germline, CDR1 is MDHEN and CDR2 is SYDVKM. Trimming shortened V by 3 bases and J by 10 bases, and 13 bases separated the two germline ends. The CDR3 length is 13 residues. The CDR3 nucleotides read TGTGCCAGCAGTTTGGGAGCGTCGTCGGAGCAGTTCTTC. This sequence encodes CASSLGASSEQFF.

The rearrangement links TRBV27 to TRBJ2-5; unclear D gene. Germline lookup yields CDR1 MNHEY and CDR2 SMNVEV (reference sequence). V was cut by 2 bases and J by 5 bases, with 9 bases left in between. The CDR3 sequence is 13 residues long. The CDR3: CASSLRPRETQYF. In nucleotides, the CDR3 is TGTGCCAGCAGTTTACGGCCTAGGGAGACCCAGTACTTC.

This chain links TRBV2 with TRBJ1-5; no definite D call. The ends were cut back, 0 bases at V and 4 bases at J, with 10 bases in the middle. This CDR3 comprises 15 residues. Germline V lookup: CDR1 SNHLY, CDR2 FYNNEI. CDR3 protein: CASSEALAVNQPQHF. CDR3 DNA: TGTGCCAGCAGTGAAGCCCTGGCAGTAAATCAGCCCCAGCATTTT.

The chain couples TRBV28 to TRBJ2-5; 8 bases align to TRBD1. The CDR3 runs 16 residues. In germline, CDR1 is MDHEN, CDR2 SYDVKM. The ends lost 5 bases at V and 5 bases at J; junction bases unmatched: 13. CDR3 sequence (DNA): TGTGCCAGCAGTCGAGTGACGGGACAGGTTCCTGAGACCCAGTACTTC. Translation gives CASSRVTGQVPETQYF.

This rearrangement joins TRBV30 to TRBJ2-7; D is possibly TRBD1 (6 bases). The germline CDR1 and CDR2 sequences are GTSNPN and SVGIG (reference sequence). The CDR3 extends over 12 amino acids. V was pared by 2 bases and J by 5 bases, with 10 bases between. This CDR3 reads CAWSSTGNEQYF. Written as DNA, the CDR3 is TGTGCCTGGAGTAGCACAGGGAACGAGCAGTACTTC. The full variable domain, with the rest looked up from reference TRBV30 and TRBJ2-7, is SQTIHQWPATLVQPVGSPLSLECTVEGTSNPNLYWYRQAAGRGLQLLFYSVGIGQISSEVPQNLSASRPQDRQFILSSKKLLLSDSGFYLCAWSSTGNEQYFGPGTRLTVT.

This chain connects TRBV3-1 (or the pseudogene TRBV3-2) to TRBJ1-2; 8 nucleotides agree with TRBD1. The germline V gene has CDR1 LGHDT and CDR2 YNNKEL (reference sequence). J lost 4 bases, V lost 6 bases, and 13 bases had no gene match. The CDR3 extends over 16 amino acids. The CDR3 loop is CASRPTRDRLIYGYTF. CDR3 nucleotides: TGTGCCAGCAGACCCACCCGGGACAGGCTCATCTATGGCTACACCTTC.

This rearrangement joins TRBV7-9 to TRBJ2-6; 7 bases are shared with TRBD1. Germline V gives CDR1 SEHNR, CDR2 FQNEAQ (reference sequence). J was trimmed by 2 bases and V by 5 bases; bases with no gene match: 12. This CDR3 is built from 18 residues. The CDR3 bases are TGTGCCAGCAGCGTTAGGGAACCGACAGGGACTGGGGCCAACGTCCTGACTTTC. This codes for CASSVREPTGTGANVLTF.

J is TRBJ1-4 and V is TRBV28; 9 nucleotides match TRBD1. Germline-derived CDR1 and CDR2 are MDHEN and SYDVKM. V lost 6 bases and J lost 8; bases outside the gene matches: 10. The CDR3 contains 15 residues. CDR3 amino acids: CASRQPGQGYEKLFF. The CDR3 DNA reads as TGTGCCAGCAGACAACCGGGACAGGGTTACGAAAAACTGTTTTTT.

The rearrangement joins TRBV7-9 to TRBJ2-7; TRBD1 matches at 10 bases. There are 14 residues in the CDR3. Losses at the gene ends were 5 bases for V and 4 bases for J; bases not matched to a gene: 5. The germline gives CDR1 SEHNR, CDR2 FQNEAQ (reference sequence). CDR3 nucleotides: TGTGCCAGCAGCAGCGGGACAGGGGTTTACGAGCAGTACTTC. It encodes CASSSGTGVYEQYF.

V gene TRBV25-1 combines with J gene TRBJ2-7, with 12 bases identical to TRBD1. Trimming at V came to 10 bases and at J to 7 bases, leaving 8 bases not matched to a gene. The CDR3 runs 13 residues. Germline V CDR1 and CDR2: MGHDK, SYGVNS. Written as DNA, the CDR3 is TGTGCCACGTCGGGACAGGGGGCTTCAGAGCAGTACTTC. Translated, it gives CATSGQGASEQYF.